This entry lists 11 T cell receptor beta chains sequenced from one sample in a study of shared clonotypes between healthy human individuals. Using immunoSEQ multiplex PCR, the repertoire was profiled, and TCRdb retains in-frame clones only, with some absent. Seen here are around 1.6 million clones, around 98% observed once, and the top ten hold around 0.47%. Sequenced input: naive CD4+ T cells sorted from blood. Regarding subset: CD45RA+ positively selected. All receptors come from a man aged 30-40 years in good health.

This clone was counted a few times. The V call is TRBV28, the J call TRBJ1-2; D is undetermined. Per germline, CDR1 MDHEN and CDR2 SYDVKM. V was cut by 3 bases and J by 5 bases, with 13 bases left in between. There are 14 residues in the CDR3. The CDR3 sequence: CASSFGGPGYGYTF. The CDR3 DNA follows: TGTGCCAGCAGTTTCGGCGGACCGGGATATGGCTACACCTTC.

The V call is TRBV19, the J call TRBJ1-1, with a weak D call TRBD1 (5 bases). The ends were cut back, 4 bases at V and 8 bases at J, with 11 bases in the middle. This CDR3 has 12 residues. In germline, CDR1 is LNHDA, CDR2 SQIVND (reference sequence). CDR3 loop: CASSTPTAEAFF. The DNA of the CDR3 is TGTGCCAGTAGTACGCCGACAGCCGAAGCTTTCTTT.

The chain links TRBV19 to TRBJ2-1, with 11 bases fitting TRBD1. V lost 5 bases to trimming and J lost 7 bases; unmatched junction nucleotides: 13. The germline V gene has CDR1 LNHDA and CDR2 SQIVND (reference sequence). The CDR3 spans 17 residues. This CDR3 reads CASSASSGTGGGNEQFF. CDR3 bases: TGTGCCAGTAGTGCATCCTCCGGGACAGGGGGGGGAAATGAGCAGTTCTTC.

The table lists this clone with a count of one. The chain recombines TRBV10-2 with TRBJ1-1; TRBD1 matches 8 bases. This CDR3 contains 13 residues. CDR1 WSHSY and CDR2 SAAADI come from the germline V gene. After removal of 6 bases from V and 4 bases from J, the junction contained 4 bases not matched to a gene. The CDR3 protein is CASSGQGGTEAFF. As DNA, the CDR3 is TGCGCCAGCAGCGGACAGGGCGGCACTGAAGCTTTCTTT.

This clone appeared once. The chain combines TRBV5-1 with TRBJ2-1; D is tentatively TRBD1 or TRBD2 (6 bases each). Trimming took 4 bases from V and 5 from J, leaving 13 bases between them. The CDR3 runs to 14 residues. CDR1 SGHRS and CDR2 YFSETQ come from the germline V gene. The CDR3 here is CASSPGGTNNEQFF. The CDR3 DNA is TGCGCCAGCAGCCCTGGGGGGACAAACAATGAGCAGTTCTTC.

The CDR3 sequence is CASSLKIVGQTYEQYF. The CDR3 nucleotides are TGTGCCAGCAGCTTAAAGATTGTGGGACAGACCTACGAGCAGTACTTC. The chain couples TRBV11-2 to TRBJ2-7; 7 positions match TRBD1. The germline V gene encodes CDR1 SGHAT and CDR2 FQNNGV. This CDR3 is built from 16 residues. With 2 bases clipped from V and 2 bases from J, the junction kept 9 bases outside the gene matches.

The chain couples TRBV4-3 to TRBJ2-7, with a tentative D call TRBD2 (5 bases). CDR1 and CDR2 (germline): LGHNA, YSLEER. The CDR3 totals 16 residues. V was pared by 1 base and J by 3 bases, with 16 bases between. CDR3 coding DNA: TGCGCCAGCAGCCAAGTACGAGGGTGGTCTCTCTACGAGCAGTACTTC. Translating it yields CASSQVRGWSLYEQYF.

This sequence joins TRBV5-1 and TRBJ1-1; tentative D call: TRBD1 (5 bases). V was clipped by 4 bases and J by 1 base, with 14 bases between them. The CDR3 spans 15 residues. Germline values: CDR1 SGHRS, CDR2 YFSETQ. CDR3 sequence reads: CASSPSDSQNTEAFF. The CDR3 bases are TGCGCCAGCAGCCCATCAGACAGCCAGAACACTGAAGCTTTCTTT.

The chain couples TRBV7-9 to TRBJ2-1, with 11 bases aligning to TRBD2. Losses at the gene ends were 5 bases for V and 6 bases for J; bases not matched to a gene: 12. CDR3 size: 17 residues. Germline CDR1 SEHNR, CDR2 FQNEAQ (reference sequence). CDR3 region: CASSLGALAGVLNEQFF. As DNA, the CDR3 is TGTGCCAGCAGCCTGGGGGCACTAGCGGGAGTTCTCAATGAGCAGTTCTTC.

The genes are TRBV11-1 and TRBJ2-7; D remains unclear. Germline V CDR1 and CDR2: SGHAT, FQDESV (reference sequence). The CDR3 is 11 amino acids. Trimming stripped 0 bases from V and 7 bases from J, with 4 bases between. CDR3 DNA sequence: TGTGCCAGCAGCTTAGCGGGGGAGCAGTACTTC. This sequence encodes CASSLAGEQYF.

The chain employs TRBV6-1 and TRBJ2-5, with 9 bases aligning to TRBD1. Germline-derived CDR1 and CDR2 are MNHNS and SASEGT. With 5 bases clipped from V and 7 bases from J, the junction kept 8 bases outside the gene matches. This CDR3 has 14 amino acids. This CDR3 reads CASSLRTGDTTQYF. The CDR3 bases are TGTGCCAGCAGTTTAAGGACAGGGGACACGACCCAGTACTTC.